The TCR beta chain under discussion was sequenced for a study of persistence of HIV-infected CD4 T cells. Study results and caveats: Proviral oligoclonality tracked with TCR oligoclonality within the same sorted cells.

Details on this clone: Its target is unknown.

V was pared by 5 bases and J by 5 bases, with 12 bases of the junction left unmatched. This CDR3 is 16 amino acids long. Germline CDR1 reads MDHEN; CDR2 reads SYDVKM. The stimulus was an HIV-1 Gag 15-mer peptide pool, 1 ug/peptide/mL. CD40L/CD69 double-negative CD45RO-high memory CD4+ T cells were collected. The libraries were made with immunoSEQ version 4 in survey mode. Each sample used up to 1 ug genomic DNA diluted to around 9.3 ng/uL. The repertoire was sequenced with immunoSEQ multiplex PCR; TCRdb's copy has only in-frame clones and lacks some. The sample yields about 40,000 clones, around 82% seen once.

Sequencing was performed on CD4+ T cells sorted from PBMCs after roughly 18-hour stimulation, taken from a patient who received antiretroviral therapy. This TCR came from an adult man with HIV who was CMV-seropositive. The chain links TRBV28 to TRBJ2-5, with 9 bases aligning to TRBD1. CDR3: CASSPEPTGGSETQYF. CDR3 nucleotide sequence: TGTGCCAGCAGTCCAGAGCCTACAGGGGGCAGTGAGACCCAGTACTTC.